These T cell receptor beta chains were read from a single sample in a study of blood T cell repertoires in COVID-19. Method: immunoSEQ multiplex PCR; TCRdb's copy keeps in-frame clones and lacks some. The table lists 110,000 to 150,000 clones, 80% to 90% of them singletons. The sample taken for sequencing was peripheral blood. Receptors originate from a woman aged 60-75 years with active COVID-19. The CDR3 runs from the conserved cysteine through the conserved F or W.

j_gene	v_gene	CDR3aa
TRBJ2-7	TRBV19	CASSITAVGGRSSYEQYF
TRBJ2-2	TRBV5-5	CASSREAGAFSGELFF
TRBJ1-3	TRBV5-1	CASRLGEGNTIYF
TRBJ2-1	TRBV4-3	CASSQAAGYSYNEQFF
TRBJ2-7	TRBV10-3	CAISQTESAHYEQYF
TRBJ1-5	TRBV19	CASREDRANRPQHF
TRBJ2-4	TRBV28	CASRLSQLNIQYF
TRBJ2-5	TRBV15	CATSRDRWYQETQYF
TRBJ2-7	TRBV27	CASSQTSGLSYEQYF
TRBJ1-1	TRBV7-9	CASSPEWVGAEAFF
TRBJ2-1	TRBV7-3	CASSTLAGVSMNEQFF
TRBJ2-1	TRBV19	CASSLDRGPNNEQFF
TRBJ2-1	TRBV27	CASSRLAGRSEQFF
TRBJ2-7	TRBV27	CASSFAQGAYEQYF
TRBJ2-1	TRBV4-2	CASSQDLVSYNEQFF
TRBJ2-1	TRBV10-3	CAIRFRDRGTNNEQFF
TRBJ1-4	TRBV6-6	CASTPLSGGEKLFF
TRBJ1-3	TRBV2	CASSRGRRQGHSGNTIYF
TRBJ2-7	TRBV27	CASSPRGVTYEQYF
TRBJ2-2	TRBV7-2	CASSLEGVTGELFF
TRBJ2-2	TRBV5-6	CASSLGQGLNTGELFF
TRBJ2-1	TRBV4-3	CASSQRLAAEQFF
TRBJ1-4	TRBV30	CAWGGDTSNEKLFF
TRBJ1-2	TRBV5-5	CASGTGTRNYGYTF
TRBJ2-1	TRBV7-2	CASSPRGLAEALGQFF
TRBJ2-3	TRBV7-8	CASSKPGTRREIVDTQYF
TRBJ1-1	TRBV3-1/TRBV3-2	CASSQKSGGSEAFF
TRBJ2-6	TRBV5-1	CASSQFAGVAGANVLTF
TRBJ1-2	TRBV28	CASRLGQGGYGYTF
TRBJ2-1	TRBV4-2	CASSQVTAGESNEQFF
TRBJ2-7	TRBV5-1	CASGQGVGEQYF
TRBJ2-3	TRBV19	CASSMREVGSDTQYF
TRBJ1-2	TRBV7-3	CASSLQAGIGYTF
TRBJ1-5	TRBV27	CASSYRGRQPQHF
TRBJ2-2	TRBV10-1	CASSLHRSGELFF
TRBJ1-5	TRBV7-9	CASSLGGYSNQPQHF
TRBJ1-3	TRBV3-1/TRBV3-2	CASSQETVSSSGNTIYF
TRBJ2-5	TRBV4-1	CASSHGRLAGYQETQYF
TRBJ1-3	TRBV28	CASVTGDRNTIYF
TRBJ2-7	TRBV27	CASSHSSYEQYF
TRBJ2-7	TRBV27	CASSARNDYEQYF
TRBJ1-1	TRBV29-1	CSGRPGGTKEAFF
TRBJ2-7	TRBV4-3	CASSPWAGEWNEQYF
TRBJ1-5	TRBV2	CASRGQGIGQPQHF
TRBJ1-5	TRBV19	CASSINRAQPQHF
TRBJ2-1	TRBV5-1	CASRPQYNEQFF
TRBJ2-7	TRBV5-5	CASSLPRGHEQYF
TRBJ2-3	TRBV15	CATSRVVSGGTDTQYF
TRBJ2-1	TRBV12-3/TRBV12-4	CASSFRHYNEQFF
TRBJ1-5	TRBV5-6	CASSSGESSKPQHF
TRBJ2-7	TRBV28	CASSSSQLQGVTYF